The clone carrying this T cell receptor beta chain was seen a single time. Adults of Caucasian background living in Nashville, Tennessee made up all donors. Unsorted samples relied on around 100 million PBMCs, which served as the source of genomic DNA. This sample is drawn from a study of shared clonotypes between healthy human individuals. The CDR3 is made up of 12 amino acids. Generated by immunoSEQ multiplex PCR, the TCRdb table keeps only in-frame clones and is missing some. The table lists around 430,000 clones, about four fifths of them singletons. This receptor was identified in a woman between 35 and 50 years old in good health. Some clones in this sample may be carry-over from other donors' samples. Sequences were obtained from PBMCs. This sequence joins TRBV21-1 and TRBJ2-7; TRBD1, the table's D call, was not compared with the DNA. TRBV21-1 is a listed pseudogene. CDR3 nucleotide sequence: TGTGCCAGCAGCACAGGGGGCGATGAGCAGTACTTC. Amino acid sequence: CASSTGGDEQYF.